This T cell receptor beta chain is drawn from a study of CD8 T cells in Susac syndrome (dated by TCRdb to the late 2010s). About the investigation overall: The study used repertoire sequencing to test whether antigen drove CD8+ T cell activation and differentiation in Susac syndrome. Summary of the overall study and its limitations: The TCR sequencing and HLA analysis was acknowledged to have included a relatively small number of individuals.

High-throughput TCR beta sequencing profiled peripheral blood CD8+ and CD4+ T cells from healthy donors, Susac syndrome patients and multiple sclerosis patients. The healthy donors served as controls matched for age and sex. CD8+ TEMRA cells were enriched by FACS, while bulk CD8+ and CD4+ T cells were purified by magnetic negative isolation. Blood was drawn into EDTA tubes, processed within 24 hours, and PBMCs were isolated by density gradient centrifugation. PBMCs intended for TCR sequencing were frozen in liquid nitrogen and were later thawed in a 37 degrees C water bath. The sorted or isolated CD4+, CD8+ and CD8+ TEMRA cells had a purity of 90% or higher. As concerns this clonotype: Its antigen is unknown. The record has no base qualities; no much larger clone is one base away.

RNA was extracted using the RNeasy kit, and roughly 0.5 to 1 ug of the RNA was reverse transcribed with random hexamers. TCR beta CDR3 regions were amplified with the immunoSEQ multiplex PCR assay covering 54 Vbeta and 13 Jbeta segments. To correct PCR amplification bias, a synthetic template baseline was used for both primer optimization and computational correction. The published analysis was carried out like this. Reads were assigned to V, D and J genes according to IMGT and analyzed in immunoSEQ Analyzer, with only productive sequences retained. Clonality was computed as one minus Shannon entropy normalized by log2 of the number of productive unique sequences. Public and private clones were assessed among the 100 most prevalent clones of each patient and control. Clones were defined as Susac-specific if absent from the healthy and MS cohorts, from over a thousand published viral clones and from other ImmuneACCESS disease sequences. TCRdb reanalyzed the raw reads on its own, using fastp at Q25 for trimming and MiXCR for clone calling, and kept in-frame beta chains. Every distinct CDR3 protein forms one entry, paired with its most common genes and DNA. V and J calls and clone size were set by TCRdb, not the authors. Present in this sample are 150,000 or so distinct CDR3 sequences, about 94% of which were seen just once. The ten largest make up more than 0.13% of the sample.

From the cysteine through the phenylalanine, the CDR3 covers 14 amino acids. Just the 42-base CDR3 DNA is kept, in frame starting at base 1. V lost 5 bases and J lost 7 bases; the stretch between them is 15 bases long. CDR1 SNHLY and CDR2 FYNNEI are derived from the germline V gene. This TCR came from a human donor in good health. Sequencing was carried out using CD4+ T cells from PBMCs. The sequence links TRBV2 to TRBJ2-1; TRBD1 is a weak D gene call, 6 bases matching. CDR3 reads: CASSPSGAPNEQFF. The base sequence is TGTGCCAGCAGTCCATCAGGGGCTCCAAATGAGCAGTTCTTC.